What follows are 10 T cell receptor beta chains derived from one specimen sequenced in a study of blood T cell repertoires in COVID-19. The repertoire was sequenced with immunoSEQ multiplex PCR; TCRdb's copy has only in-frame clones and lacks some. The sample contains about 310,000 clones, roughly 86% of which appear only once. Sample: PBMCs or T cells enriched from blood (not recorded which). The receptors come from a woman aged 30 to 39 who had recovered from COVID-19.

The chain has TRBV10-3 and TRBJ1-6, with D unclear. The V and J ends lost 3 bases and 14 bases respectively, with 11 bases between them. This CDR3 region has 12 residues. Germline V CDR1 and CDR2: ENHRY, SYGVKD. Written as DNA, the CDR3 is TGTGCCATCAGTGATGCGCGTTTTTCCCTCCACTTT. It is translated as CAISDARFSLHF.

V is TRBV4-1 and J is TRBJ2-5; D ambiguous. Germline CDR1 reads MGHRA; CDR2 reads YSYEKL. This CDR3 comprises 15 residues. V was trimmed by 0 bases and J by 1 base, leaving 9 bases between them. The CDR3 loop reads CASSQDRRFQETQYF. The CDR3 DNA is TGCGCCAGCAGCCAAGATCGCAGGTTCCAAGAGACCCAGTACTTC.

The chain couples TRBV4-3 to TRBJ2-7; the match to TRBD2 covers 9 bases. Germline CDR1 is LGHNA and CDR2 is YSLEER. J gave up 5 bases and V 3 bases, and 14 bases lay outside the gene matches. The length of the CDR3 is 17 residues. CDR3 region: CASSQELRREGRHEQYF. In DNA, the CDR3 is TGCGCCAGCAGCCAGGAGCTGCGGCGGGAGGGCCGTCACGAGCAGTACTTC.

The rearrangement joins TRBV30 to TRBJ2-2; 10 positions agree with TRBD1. Trimming took 8 bases from V and 5 from J; bases not matched to a gene: 11. The CDR3 contains 15 residues. Germline lookup yields CDR1 GTSNPN and CDR2 SVGIG (reference sequence). The CDR3 loop reads CAGSGGTGVTGELFF. CDR3 in DNA: TGTGCCGGAAGTGGGGGGACAGGGGTTACCGGGGAGCTGTTTTTT.

The gene calls are TRBV6-5 and TRBJ1-3, with D perhaps TRBD1 (6 bases). Trimming removed 10 bases from V and 0 bases from J, with 13 bases in between. From germline, CDR1 is MNHEY and CDR2 SVGAGI. The CDR3 length is 14 residues. The CDR3: CAISGHSSGNTIYF. CDR3 DNA sequence: TGTGCCATTTCGGGACATTCCTCTGGAAACACCATATATTTT.

J is TRBJ1-3 and V is TRBV3-1 (or the pseudogene TRBV3-2); D ambiguous. Germline-derived CDR1 and CDR2 are LGHDT and YNNKEL (reference sequence). With 3 bases removed from V and 4 bases from J, the gap between germline ends came to 13 bases. This CDR3 contains 15 residues. CDR3 protein: CASSQRAAAGNTIYF. The CDR3 bases are TGTGCCAGCAGCCAGAGGGCCGCCGCCGGAAACACCATATATTTT.

This chain joins TRBV5-1 and TRBJ2-7; possibly TRBD1 for D (5 bases). CDR1 and CDR2 from the germline V gene are SGHRS and YFSETQ. Deletions cut 0 bases from V and 6 bases from J, with 10 bases between. There are 13 residues in the CDR3. CDR3 in DNA: TGCGCCAGCAGCTTGGCAGGGCCCAGCGAGCAGTACTTC. Its protein is CASSLAGPSEQYF.

There are a few counts of this clone. The chain joins TRBV14 to TRBJ2-1; 8 nucleotides align to TRBD1. The CDR3 loop spans 16 amino acids. V was pared by 4 bases and J by 7 bases, with 12 bases of the junction left unmatched. From germline, CDR1 is SGHDN and CDR2 FVKESK. The CDR3 nucleotides are TGTGCCAGCAGCCTAAGAGCTTGGACAGGGCAAAATGAGCAGTTCTTC. It specifies CASSLRAWTGQNEQFF. Full variable domain (outside the CDR3, taken from reference TRBV14 and TRBJ2-1): EAGVTQFPSHSVIEKGQTVTLRCDPISGHDNLYWYRRVMGKEIKFLLHFVKESKQDESGMPNNRFLAERTGGTYSTLKVQPAELEDSGVYFCASSLRAWTGQNEQFFGPGTRLTVL.

This chain uses TRBV10-3 with TRBJ2-7, with 9 bases lining up with TRBD1. CDR3 length: 15 amino acids. V gave up 4 bases and J gave up 0 bases; unmatched junction bases: 4. Per the germline V gene, CDR1 is ENHRY and CDR2 is SYGVKD. The CDR3 sequence is CAISGQGGTSYEQYF. CDR3 nucleotide sequence: TGTGCCATCAGTGGACAGGGGGGGACCTCCTACGAGCAGTACTTC.

The genes are TRBV5-6 and TRBJ2-2; TRBD2 agrees at 11 bases. The CDR3 spans 16 residues. V trimming: 4 bases; J trimming: 1 base; junction bases outside the gene matches: 3. The germline V gene has CDR1 SGHDT and CDR2 YYEEEE. CDR3 coding DNA: TGTGCCAGCAGCGCGGGACTAGCGGAGAACACCGGGGAGCTGTTTTTT. It specifies CASSAGLAENTGELFF.